The T cell receptor beta chain described here comes from a study of blood T cell repertoires in COVID-19. V gave up 5 bases and J gave up 10 bases, with 20 bases separating them. Germline-derived CDR1 and CDR2 are MNHEY and SVGAGI. The CDR3 is 14 amino acids. TCRdb's table, derived via immunoSEQ multiplex PCR, lists solely in-frame clones and lacks some. The sample records 300,000 to 450,000 clones, approximately 90% being singletons. The TCR originated in a woman in her late teens or twenties who had recovered from COVID-19. The sequenced sample consisted of PBMCs or T cells enriched from blood (not recorded which). The chain uses TRBV6-5 and TRBJ1-1; D perhaps matches TRBD1 (6 bases). CDR3 DNA: TGTGCCAGCAGTACCACAACAGGGCGCGCAGGAGCTTTCTTT. Its protein product is CASSTTTGRAGAFF.